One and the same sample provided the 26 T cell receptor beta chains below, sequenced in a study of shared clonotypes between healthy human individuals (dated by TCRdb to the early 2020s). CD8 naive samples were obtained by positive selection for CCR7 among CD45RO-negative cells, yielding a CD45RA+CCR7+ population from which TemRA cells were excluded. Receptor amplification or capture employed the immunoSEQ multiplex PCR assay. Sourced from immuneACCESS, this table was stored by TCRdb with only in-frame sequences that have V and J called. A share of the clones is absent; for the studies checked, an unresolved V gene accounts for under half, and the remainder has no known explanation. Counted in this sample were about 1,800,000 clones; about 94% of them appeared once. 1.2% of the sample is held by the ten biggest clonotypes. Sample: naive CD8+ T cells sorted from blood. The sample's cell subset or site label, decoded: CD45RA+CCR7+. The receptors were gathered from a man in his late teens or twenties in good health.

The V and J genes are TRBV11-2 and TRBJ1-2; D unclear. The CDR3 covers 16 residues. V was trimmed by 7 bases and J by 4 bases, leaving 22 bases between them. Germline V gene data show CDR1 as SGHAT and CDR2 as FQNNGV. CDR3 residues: CASTSDGSPIPYGYTF. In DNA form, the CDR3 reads TGTGCCAGCACCTCAGATGGATCACCTATCCCCTATGGCTACACCTTC.

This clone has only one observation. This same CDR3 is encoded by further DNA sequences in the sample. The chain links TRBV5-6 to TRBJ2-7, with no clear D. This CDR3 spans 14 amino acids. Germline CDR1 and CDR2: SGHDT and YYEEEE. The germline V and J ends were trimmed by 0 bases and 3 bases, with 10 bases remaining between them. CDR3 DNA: TGTGCCAGCAGCTTGGGCGGCCAGAACTACGAGCAGTACTTC. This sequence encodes CASSLGGQNYEQYF.

The CDR3, as DNA: TGTGCCAGCAGCGTAGAGGGGACAGGGCTTGAAAAACTGTTTTTT. Amino acids: CASSVEGTGLEKLFF. This chain uses TRBV9 with TRBJ1-4; TRBD1 matches at 9 bases. J was trimmed by 7 bases and V by 0 bases; bases with no gene match: 4. Germline values: CDR1 SGDLS, CDR2 YYNGEE. The CDR3 loop spans 15 amino acids.

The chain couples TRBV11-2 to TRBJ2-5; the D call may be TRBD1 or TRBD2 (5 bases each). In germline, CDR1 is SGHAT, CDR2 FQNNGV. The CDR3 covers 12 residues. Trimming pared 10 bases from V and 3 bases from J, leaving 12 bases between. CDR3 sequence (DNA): TGTGCCACCTCCGTGGGGGAAGAGACCCAGTACTTC. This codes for CATSVGEETQYF.

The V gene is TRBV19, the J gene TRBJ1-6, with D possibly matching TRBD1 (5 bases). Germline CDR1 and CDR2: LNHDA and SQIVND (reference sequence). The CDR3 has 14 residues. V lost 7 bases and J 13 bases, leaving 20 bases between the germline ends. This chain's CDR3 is CASTLDSSGFPLHF. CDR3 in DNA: TGTGCCAGTACCCTCGACAGCTCTGGGTTCCCCCTCCACTTT.

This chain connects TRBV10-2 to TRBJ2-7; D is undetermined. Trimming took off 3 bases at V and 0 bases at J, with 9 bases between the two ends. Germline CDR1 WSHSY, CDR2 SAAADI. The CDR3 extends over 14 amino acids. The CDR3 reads CASSEIWGSYEQYF. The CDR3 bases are TGCGCCAGCAGTGAAATATGGGGCTCCTACGAGCAGTACTTC.

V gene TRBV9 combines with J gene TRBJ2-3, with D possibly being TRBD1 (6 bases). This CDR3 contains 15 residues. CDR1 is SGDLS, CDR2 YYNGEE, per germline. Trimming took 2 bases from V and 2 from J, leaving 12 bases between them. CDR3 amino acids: CASSVVGATTDTQYF. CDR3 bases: TGTGCCAGCAGCGTTGTGGGGGCCACCACAGATACGCAGTATTTT.

The CDR3 spells CASEGGANEKLFF. The CDR3 region has the DNA TGTGCCAGTGAGGGGGGAGCTAATGAAAAACTGTTTTTT. The V gene is TRBV19, the J gene TRBJ1-4, with a possible D match to TRBD1 (6 bases). The V end was cut by 8 bases, the J end by 3 bases, with 10 bases between. Germline-derived CDR1 and CDR2 are LNHDA and SQIVND (reference sequence). This CDR3 is 13 amino acids long.

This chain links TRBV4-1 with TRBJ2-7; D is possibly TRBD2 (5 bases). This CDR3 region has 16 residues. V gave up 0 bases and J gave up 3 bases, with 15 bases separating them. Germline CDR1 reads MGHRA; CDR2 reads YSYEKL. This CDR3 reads CASSQDRPSIHYEQYF. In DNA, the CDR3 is TGCGCCAGCAGCCAAGATAGGCCTAGCATACACTACGAGCAGTACTTC.

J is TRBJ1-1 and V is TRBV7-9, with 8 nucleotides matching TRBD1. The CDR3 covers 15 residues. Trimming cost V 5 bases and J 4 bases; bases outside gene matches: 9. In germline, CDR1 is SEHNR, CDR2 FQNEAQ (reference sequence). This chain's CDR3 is CASSRIGQGGTEAFF. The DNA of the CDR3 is TGTGCCAGCAGCCGTATAGGACAGGGTGGCACTGAAGCTTTCTTT.

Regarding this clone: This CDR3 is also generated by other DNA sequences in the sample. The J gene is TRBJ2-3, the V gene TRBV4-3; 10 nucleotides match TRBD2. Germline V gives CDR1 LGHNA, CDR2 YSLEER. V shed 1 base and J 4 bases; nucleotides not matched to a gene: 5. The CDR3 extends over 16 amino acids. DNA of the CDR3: TGCGCCAGCAGCCAAGCCCTAGCGGGAGAGGCAGATACGCAGTATTTT. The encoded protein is CASSQALAGEADTQYF.

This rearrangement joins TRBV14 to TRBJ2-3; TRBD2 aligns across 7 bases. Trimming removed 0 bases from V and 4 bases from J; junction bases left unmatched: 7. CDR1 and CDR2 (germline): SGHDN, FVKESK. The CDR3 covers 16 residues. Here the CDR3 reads CASSQEVGGSPDTQYF. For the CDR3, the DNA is TGTGCCAGCAGCCAAGAGGTGGGGGGGAGCCCAGATACGCAGTATTTT.

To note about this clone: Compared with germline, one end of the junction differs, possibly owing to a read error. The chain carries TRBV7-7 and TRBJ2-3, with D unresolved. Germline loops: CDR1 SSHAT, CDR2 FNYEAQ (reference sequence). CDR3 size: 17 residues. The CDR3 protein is CASSLDPTPARADTQYF. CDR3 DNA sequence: TGTGCTAGCAGCTTAGACCCGACCCCGGCTCGGGCAGATACGCAGTATTTT.

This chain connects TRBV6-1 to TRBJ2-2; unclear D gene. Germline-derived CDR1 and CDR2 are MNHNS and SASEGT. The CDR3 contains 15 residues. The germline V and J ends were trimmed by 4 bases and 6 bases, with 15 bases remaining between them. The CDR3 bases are TGTGCCAGCAGTGGTAGAAGGTCCCTCGCCGGGGAGCTGTTTTTT. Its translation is CASSGRRSLAGELFF.

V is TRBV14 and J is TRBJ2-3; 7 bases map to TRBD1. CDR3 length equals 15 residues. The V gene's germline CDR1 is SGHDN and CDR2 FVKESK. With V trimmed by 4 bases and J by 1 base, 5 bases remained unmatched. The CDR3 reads CASSRRGLGTDTQYF. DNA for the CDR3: TGTGCCAGCAGCCGCAGGGGGTTGGGCACAGATACGCAGTATTTT. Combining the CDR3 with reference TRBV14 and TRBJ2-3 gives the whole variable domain EAGVTQFPSHSVIEKGQTVTLRCDPISGHDNLYWYRRVMGKEIKFLLHFVKESKQDESGMPNNRFLAERTGGTYSTLKVQPAELEDSGVYFCASSRRGLGTDTQYFGPGTRLTVL.

The CDR3, as DNA: TGTGCCAGCAGCTTAGTCGGACTAGGAGGGGTCACAGATACGCAGTATTTT. It specifies CASSLVGLGGVTDTQYF. The V call is TRBV7-9, the J call TRBJ2-3; TRBD2 matches 7 bases. The ends lost 1 base at V and 2 bases at J; junction bases unmatched: 9. This CDR3 spans 17 amino acids. Germline V lookup: CDR1 SEHNR, CDR2 FQNEAQ (reference sequence).

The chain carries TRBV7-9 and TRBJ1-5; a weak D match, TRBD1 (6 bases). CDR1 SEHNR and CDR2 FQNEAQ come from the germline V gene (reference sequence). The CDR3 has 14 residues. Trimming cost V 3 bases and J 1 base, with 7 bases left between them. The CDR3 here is CASSFQGSNQPQHF. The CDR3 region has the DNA TGTGCCAGCAGCTTCCAGGGGAGCAATCAGCCCCAGCATTTT.

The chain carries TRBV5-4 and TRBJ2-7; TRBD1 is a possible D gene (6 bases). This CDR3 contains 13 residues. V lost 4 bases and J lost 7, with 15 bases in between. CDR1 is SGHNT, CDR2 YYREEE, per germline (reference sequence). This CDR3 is CASSVYTGSEQYF. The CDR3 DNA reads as TGTGCCAGCAGCGTCTACACAGGGTCGGAGCAGTACTTC.

CDR3 coding DNA: TGTGCCAGCGGGTCTTCGACCTACGAGCAGTACTTC. It translates to CASGSSTYEQYF. V and J are TRBV5-6 and TRBJ2-7, with no clear D. The CDR3 runs 12 residues. The V gene lost 7 bases and the J gene lost 2 bases, with 10 bases spanning the gap. The V gene's germline CDR1 is SGHDT and CDR2 YYEEEE.

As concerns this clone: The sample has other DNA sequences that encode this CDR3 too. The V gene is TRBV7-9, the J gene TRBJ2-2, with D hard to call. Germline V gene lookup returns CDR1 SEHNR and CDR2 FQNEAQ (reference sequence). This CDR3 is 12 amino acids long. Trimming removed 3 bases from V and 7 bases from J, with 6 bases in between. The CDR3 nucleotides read TGTGCCAGCAGCTTGGGGTTCGGGGAGCTGTTTTTT. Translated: CASSLGFGELFF.

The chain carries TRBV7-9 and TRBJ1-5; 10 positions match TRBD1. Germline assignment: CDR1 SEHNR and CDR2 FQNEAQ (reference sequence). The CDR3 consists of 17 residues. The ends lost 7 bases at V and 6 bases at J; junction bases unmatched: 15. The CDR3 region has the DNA TGTGCCAGCATCGCGGATGGGGGACAGGGGATGGGTCAGCCCCAGCATTTT. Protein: CASIADGGQGMGQPQHF.

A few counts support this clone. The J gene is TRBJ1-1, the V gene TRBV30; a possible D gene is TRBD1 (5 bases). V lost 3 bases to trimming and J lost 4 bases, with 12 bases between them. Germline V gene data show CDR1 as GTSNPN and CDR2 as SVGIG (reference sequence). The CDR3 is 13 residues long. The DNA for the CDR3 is TGTGCCTGGAGCTTGGGGACTGTCACTGAAGCTTTCTTT. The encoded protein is CAWSLGTVTEAFF.

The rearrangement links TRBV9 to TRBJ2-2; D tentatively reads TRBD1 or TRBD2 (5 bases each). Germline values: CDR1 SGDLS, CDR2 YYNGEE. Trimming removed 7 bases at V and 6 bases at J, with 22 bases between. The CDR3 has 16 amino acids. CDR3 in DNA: TGTGCCAGCCGAAGTGGGGGAATGACCCCCGCCGGGGAGCTGTTTTTT. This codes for CASRSGGMTPAGELFF.

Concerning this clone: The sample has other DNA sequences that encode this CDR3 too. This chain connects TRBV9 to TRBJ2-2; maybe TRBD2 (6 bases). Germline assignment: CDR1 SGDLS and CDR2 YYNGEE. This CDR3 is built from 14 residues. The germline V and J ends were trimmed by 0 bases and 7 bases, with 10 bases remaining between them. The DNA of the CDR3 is TGTGCCAGCAGCGTAGCGGGGGTGGGCGGGGAGCTGTTTTTT. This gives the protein CASSVAGVGGELFF.

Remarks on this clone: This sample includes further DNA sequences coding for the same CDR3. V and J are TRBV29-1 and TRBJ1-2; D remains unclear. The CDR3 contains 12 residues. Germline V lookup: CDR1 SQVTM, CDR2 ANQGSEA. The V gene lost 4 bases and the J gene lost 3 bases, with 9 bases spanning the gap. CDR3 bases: TGCAGCGTTGTGTCAGGAGACTATGGCTACACCTTC. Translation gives CSVVSGDYGYTF.

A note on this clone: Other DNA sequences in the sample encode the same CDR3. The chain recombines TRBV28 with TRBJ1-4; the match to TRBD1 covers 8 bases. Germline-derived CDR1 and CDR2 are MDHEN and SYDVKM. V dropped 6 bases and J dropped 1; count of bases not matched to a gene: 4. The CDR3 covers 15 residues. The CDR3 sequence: CASSSDRETNEKLFF. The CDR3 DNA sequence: TGTGCCAGCAGCTCGGACAGGGAAACTAATGAAAAACTGTTTTTT. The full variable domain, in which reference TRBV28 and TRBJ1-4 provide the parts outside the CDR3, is DVKVTQSSRYLVKRTGEKVFLECVQDMDHENMFWYRQDPGLGLRLIYFSYDVKMKEKGDIPEGYSVSREKKERFSLILESASTNQTSMYLCASSSDRETNEKLFFGSGTQLSVL.